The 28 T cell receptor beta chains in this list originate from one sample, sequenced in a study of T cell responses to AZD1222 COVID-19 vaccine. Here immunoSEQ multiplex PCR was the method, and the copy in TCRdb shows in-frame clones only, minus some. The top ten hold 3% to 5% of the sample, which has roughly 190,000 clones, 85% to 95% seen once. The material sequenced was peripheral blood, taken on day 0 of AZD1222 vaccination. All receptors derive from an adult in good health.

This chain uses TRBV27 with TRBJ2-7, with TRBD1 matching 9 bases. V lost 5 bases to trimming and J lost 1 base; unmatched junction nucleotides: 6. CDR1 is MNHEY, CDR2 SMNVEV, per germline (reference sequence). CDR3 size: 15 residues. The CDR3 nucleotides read TGTGCCAGCAGTGTCGCCGGGACAGGGTCCTACGAGCAGTACTTC. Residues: CASSVAGTGSYEQYF.

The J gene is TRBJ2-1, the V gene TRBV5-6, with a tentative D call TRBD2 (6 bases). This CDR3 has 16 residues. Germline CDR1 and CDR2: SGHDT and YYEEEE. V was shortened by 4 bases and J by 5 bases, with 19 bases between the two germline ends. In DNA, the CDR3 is TGTGCCAGCAGCAATTTCCCGGGGACTCTCGACAATGAGCAGTTCTTC. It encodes CASSNFPGTLDNEQFF.

As DNA, the CDR3 is TGTGCCAGCAGCTTCGACAGGGGGCGGTCCACCATATATTTT. This codes for CASSFDRGRSTIYF. This chain uses TRBV7-2 with TRBJ1-3, with 10 bases fitting TRBD1. CDR1 is SGHTA, CDR2 FQGNSA, per germline. The CDR3 runs 14 residues. After removal of 3 bases from V and 9 bases from J, the junction contained 5 bases not matched to a gene.

CDR3 residues: CASSDSRRGLAKNIQYF. In DNA form, the CDR3 reads TGTGCCAGCAGTGACAGTAGGCGGGGGCTAGCCAAAAACATTCAGTACTTC. V and J are TRBV6-1 and TRBJ2-4; perhaps TRBD2 as D (7 bases). The CDR3 runs 17 residues. Trimming cost V 3 bases and J 0 bases, with 15 bases left between them. The V gene's germline CDR1 is MNHNS and CDR2 SASEGT.

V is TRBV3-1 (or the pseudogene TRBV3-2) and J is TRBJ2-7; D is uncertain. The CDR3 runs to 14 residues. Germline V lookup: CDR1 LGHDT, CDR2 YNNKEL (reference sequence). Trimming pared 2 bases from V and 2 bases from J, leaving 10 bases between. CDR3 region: CASSQLGLTYEQYF. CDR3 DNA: TGTGCCAGCAGCCAACTCGGGCTAACCTACGAGCAGTACTTC.

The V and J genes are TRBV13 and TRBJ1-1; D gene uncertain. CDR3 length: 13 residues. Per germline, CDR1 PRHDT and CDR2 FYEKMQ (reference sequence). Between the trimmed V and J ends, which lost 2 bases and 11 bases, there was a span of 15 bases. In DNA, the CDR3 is TGTGCCAGCAGCTTACGATCGATACCCGGGGCTTTCTTT. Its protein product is CASSLRSIPGAFF.

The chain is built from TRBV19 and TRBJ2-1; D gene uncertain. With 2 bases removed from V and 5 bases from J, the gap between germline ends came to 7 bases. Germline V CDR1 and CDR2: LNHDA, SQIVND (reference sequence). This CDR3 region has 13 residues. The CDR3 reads CASSIQAHNEQFF. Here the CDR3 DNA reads TGTGCCAGTAGTATACAGGCCCACAATGAGCAGTTCTTC.

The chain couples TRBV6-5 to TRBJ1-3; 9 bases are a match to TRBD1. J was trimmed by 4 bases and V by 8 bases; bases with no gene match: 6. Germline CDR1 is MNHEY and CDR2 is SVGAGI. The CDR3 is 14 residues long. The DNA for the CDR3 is TGTGCCAGCGCTACAGGGGGCTGGGGAAACACCATATATTTT. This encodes CASATGGWGNTIYF.

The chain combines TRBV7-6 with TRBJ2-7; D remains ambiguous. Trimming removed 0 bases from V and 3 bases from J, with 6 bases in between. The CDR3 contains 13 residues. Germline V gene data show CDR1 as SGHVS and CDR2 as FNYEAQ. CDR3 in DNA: TGTGCCAGCAGCTTAGCGAGAGGCTACGAGCAGTACTTC. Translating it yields CASSLARGYEQYF.

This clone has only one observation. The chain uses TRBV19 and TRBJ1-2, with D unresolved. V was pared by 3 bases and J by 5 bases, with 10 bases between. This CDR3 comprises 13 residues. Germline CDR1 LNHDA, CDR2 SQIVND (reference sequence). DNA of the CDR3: TGTGCCAGTAGTATGGGTACCGGTTATGGCTACACCTTC. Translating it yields CASSMGTGYGYTF.

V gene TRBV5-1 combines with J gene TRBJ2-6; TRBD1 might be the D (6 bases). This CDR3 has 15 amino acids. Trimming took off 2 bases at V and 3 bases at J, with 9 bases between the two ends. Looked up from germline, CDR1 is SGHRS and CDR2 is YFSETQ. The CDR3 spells CASSFRGFGANVLTF. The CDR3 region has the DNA TGCGCCAGCAGCTTCAGGGGTTTTGGGGCCAACGTCCTGACTTTC.

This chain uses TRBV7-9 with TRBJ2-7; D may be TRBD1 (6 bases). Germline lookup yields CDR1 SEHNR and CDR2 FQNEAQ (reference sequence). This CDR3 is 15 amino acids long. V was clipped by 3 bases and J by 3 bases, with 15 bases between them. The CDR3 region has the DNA TGTGCCAGCAGCTTCCAGGGGATAGCGAACTACGAGCAGTACTTC. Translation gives CASSFQGIANYEQYF.

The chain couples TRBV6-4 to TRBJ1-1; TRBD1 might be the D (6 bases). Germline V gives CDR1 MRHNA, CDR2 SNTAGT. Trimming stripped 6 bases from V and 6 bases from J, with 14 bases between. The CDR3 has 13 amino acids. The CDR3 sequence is CASRVGTSAEAFF. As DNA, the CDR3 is TGTGCCAGCAGGGTCGGGACAAGCGCTGAAGCTTTCTTT.

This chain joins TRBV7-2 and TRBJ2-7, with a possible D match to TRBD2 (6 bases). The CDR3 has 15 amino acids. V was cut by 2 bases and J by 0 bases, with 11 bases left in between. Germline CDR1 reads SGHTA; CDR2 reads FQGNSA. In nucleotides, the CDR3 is TGTGCCAGCAGCTTATCGGCGGGGAGCTCCTACGAGCAGTACTTC. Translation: CASSLSAGSSYEQYF.

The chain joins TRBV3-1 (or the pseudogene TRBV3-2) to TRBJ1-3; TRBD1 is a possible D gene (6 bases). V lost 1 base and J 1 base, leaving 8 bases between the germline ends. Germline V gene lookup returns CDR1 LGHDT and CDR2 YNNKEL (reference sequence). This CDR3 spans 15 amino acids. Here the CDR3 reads CASSQVQGSGNTIYF. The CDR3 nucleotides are TGTGCCAGCAGCCAAGTCCAGGGGTCTGGAAACACCATATATTTT.

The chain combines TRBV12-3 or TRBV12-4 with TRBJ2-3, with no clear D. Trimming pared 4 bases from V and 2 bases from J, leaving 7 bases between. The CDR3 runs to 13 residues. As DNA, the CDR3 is TGTGCCAGCAGTTCCCGGATCACAGATACGCAGTATTTT. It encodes CASSSRITDTQYF.

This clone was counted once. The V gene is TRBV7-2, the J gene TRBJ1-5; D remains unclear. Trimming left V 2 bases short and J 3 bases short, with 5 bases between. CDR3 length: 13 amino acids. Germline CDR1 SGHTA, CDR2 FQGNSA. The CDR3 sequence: CASSLIDNQPQHF. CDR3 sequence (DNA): TGTGCCAGCAGCTTAATAGACAATCAGCCCCAGCATTTT.

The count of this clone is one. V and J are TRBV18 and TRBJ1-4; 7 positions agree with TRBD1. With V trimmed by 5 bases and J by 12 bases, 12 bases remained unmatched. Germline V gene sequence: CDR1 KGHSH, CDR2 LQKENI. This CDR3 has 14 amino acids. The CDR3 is CASSTTGDVGELFF. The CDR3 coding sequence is TGTGCCAGCTCAACAACAGGGGACGTAGGAGAACTGTTTTTT. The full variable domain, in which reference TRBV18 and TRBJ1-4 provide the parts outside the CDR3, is NAGVMQNPRHLVRRRGQEARLRCSPMKGHSHVYWYRQLPEEGLKFMVYLQKENIIDESGMPKERFSAEFPKEGPSILRIQQVVRGDSAAYFCASSTTGDVGELFFGSGTQLSVL.

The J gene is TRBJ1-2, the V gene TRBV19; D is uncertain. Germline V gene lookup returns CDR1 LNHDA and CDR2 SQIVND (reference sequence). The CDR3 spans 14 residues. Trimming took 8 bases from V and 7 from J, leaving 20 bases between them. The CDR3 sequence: CASYKAWEVGGYTF. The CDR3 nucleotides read TGTGCCAGTTATAAGGCTTGGGAGGTCGGTGGCTACACCTTC.

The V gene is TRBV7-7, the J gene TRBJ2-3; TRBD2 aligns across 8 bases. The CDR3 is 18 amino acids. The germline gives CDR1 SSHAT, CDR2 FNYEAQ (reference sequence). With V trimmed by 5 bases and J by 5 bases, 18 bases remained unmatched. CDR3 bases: TGTGCCAGCAGCCGAGGACGGGGGACCGGGACTAGTGAAGATACGCAGTATTTT. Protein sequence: CASSRGRGTGTSEDTQYF.

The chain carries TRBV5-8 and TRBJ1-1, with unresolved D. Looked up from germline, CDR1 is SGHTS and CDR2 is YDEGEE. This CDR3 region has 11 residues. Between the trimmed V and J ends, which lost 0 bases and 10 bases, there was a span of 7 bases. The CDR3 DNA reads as TGTGCCAGCAGCTTGGAATTTCGAGCTTTCTTT. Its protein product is CASSLEFRAFF.

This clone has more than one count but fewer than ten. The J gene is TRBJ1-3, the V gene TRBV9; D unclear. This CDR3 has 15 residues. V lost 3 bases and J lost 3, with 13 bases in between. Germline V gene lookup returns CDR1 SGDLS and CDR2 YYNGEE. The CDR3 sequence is CASSEGTRDGNTIYF. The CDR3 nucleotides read TGTGCCAGCAGCGAGGGTACGCGGGATGGAAACACCATATATTTT.

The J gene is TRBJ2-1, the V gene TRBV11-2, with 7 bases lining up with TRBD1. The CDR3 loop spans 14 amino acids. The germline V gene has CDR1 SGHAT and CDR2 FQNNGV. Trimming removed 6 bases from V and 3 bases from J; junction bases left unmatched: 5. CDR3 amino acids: CASRQQGSYNEQFF. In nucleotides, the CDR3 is TGTGCCAGCAGACAACAGGGGAGCTACAATGAGCAGTTCTTC. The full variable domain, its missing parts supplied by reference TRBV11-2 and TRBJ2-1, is EAGVAQSPRYKIIEKRQSVAFWCNPISGHATLYWYQQILGQGPKLLIQFQNNGVVDDSQLPKDRFSAERLKGVDSTLKIQPAKLEDSAVYLCASRQQGSYNEQFFGPGTRLTVL.

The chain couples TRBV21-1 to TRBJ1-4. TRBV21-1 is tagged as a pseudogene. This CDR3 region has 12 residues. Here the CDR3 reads CAGPPTNEKLFF. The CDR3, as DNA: TGTGCCGGACCTCCAACTAATGAAAAACTGTTTTTT.

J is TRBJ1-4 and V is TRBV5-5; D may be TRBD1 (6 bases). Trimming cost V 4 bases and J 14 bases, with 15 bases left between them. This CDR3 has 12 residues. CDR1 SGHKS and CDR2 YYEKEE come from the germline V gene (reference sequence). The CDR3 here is CASSPRGEDLFF. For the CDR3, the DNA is TGTGCCAGCAGCCCGAGGGGGGAAGACCTGTTTTTT. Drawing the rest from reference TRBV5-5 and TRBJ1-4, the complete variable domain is DAGVTQSPTHLIKTRGQQVTLRCSPISGHKSVSWYQQVLGQGPQFIFQYYEKEERGRGNFPDRFSARQFPNYSSELNVNALLLGDSALYLCASSPRGEDLFFGSGTQLSVL.

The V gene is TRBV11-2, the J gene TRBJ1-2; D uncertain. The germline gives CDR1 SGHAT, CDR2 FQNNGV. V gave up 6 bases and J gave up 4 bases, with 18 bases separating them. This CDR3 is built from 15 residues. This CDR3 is CASRKKPRARYGYTF. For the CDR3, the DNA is TGTGCCAGCAGAAAAAAACCACGGGCCCGCTATGGCTACACCTTC.

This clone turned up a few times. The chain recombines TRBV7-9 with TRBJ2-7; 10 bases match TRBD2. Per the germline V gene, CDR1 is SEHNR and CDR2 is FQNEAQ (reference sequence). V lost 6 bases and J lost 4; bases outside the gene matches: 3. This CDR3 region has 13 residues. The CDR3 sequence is CASRSSGSYEQYF. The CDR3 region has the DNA TGTGCCAGCAGATCTAGCGGGAGTTACGAGCAGTACTTC.

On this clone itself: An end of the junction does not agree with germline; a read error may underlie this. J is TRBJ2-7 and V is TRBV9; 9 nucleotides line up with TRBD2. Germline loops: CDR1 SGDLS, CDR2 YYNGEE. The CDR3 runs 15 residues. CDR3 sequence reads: CASSPSGTSSHEQYF. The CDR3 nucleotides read TGTGCCAGCAGCCCCTCCGGGACTAGCTCCCACGAGCAGTACTTC.